This is a list of T cell receptor beta chains from one sample in a study of early T cells in non-severe SARS-CoV-2 infection. TCRdb recomputed calls from the 5' RACE reads with MiXCR, one row per CDR3 protein. The sample has about 130,000 distinct CDR3 sequences, about 15% seen once; the top ten hold 20% to 25%. The sample consisted of whole blood. The receptors originated from an adult who was a healthcare worker with PCR-confirmed SARS-CoV-2 infection or an uninfected control (not recorded which). Both conserved end residues are part of each CDR3. A D gene is named only where the DNA matches it firmly. Clone size, where shown, is once, few, many, or a class for clones that have expanded.

DNA: TGTGCCAGTAGTCCGGGACTCAACACAGATACGCAGTATTTT
CDR3: CASSPGLNTDTQYF
J: TRBJ2-3
V: TRBV19
size: few
D: .

DNA: TGTGCCAGCAGTTTAAGGGGGTCGGGACAGGCGACCTATGGCTACACCTTC
CDR3: CASSLRGSGQATYGYTF
J: TRBJ1-2
V: TRBV12-3/TRBV12-4
size: .
D: TRBD1

DNA: TGTGCCAGCAGCTTACAGTTAGCGGGGGGTCCTGATACGCAGTATTTT
CDR3: CASSLQLAGGPDTQYF
J: TRBJ2-3
V: TRBV7-9
size: .
D: TRBD2

DNA: TGTGCCACTAGAGCGGGGGGGAGTGAAAATGAGCAGTTCTTC
CDR3: CATRAGGSENEQFF
J: TRBJ2-1
V: TRBV10-3
size: .
D: TRBD2

DNA: TGTGCCAGCAGTGAAGCTACGGGTCCTAACTATGGCTACACCTTC
CDR3: CASSEATGPNYGYTF
J: TRBJ1-2
V: TRBV6-1
size: .
D: .

DNA: TGTGCCAGCCGAGGACTAGCGGGAGGTTTATCGTATACGCAGTATTTT
CDR3: CASRGLAGGLSYTQYF
J: TRBJ2-3
V: TRBV5-6
size: many
D: TRBD2

DNA: TGTGCCAGCAGTTCTCTTGGCGGGGGAACCTTAGGTAATCAGCCCCAGCATTTT
CDR3: CASSSLGGGTLGNQPQHF
J: TRBJ1-5
V: TRBV27
size: many
D: .

DNA: TGCAGCGTTGGATTTGGAGGGAACTATGGCTACACCTTC
CDR3: CSVGFGGNYGYTF
J: TRBJ1-2
V: TRBV29-1
size: .
D: .

DNA: TGTGCCAGCAGCCCCCGGCCCGGAAACACCATATATTTT
CDR3: CASSPRPGNTIYF
J: TRBJ1-3
V: TRBV7-6
size: .
D: .

DNA: TGTGCCAGCAGCTCCCCAGGGGTGGACGAAAAACTGTTTTTT
CDR3: CASSSPGVDEKLFF
J: TRBJ1-4
V: TRBV14
size: many
D: .

DNA: TGCGCCAGCAGCTTGGACAGGGCGTCTGTCTCCGGCTACACCTTC
CDR3: CASSLDRASVSGYTF
J: TRBJ1-2
V: TRBV5-1
size: few
D: .

DNA: TGTGCCAGCAGCTCCCCTAGCGGCTTCTACAATGAGCAGTTCTTC
CDR3: CASSSPSGFYNEQFF
J: TRBJ2-1
V: TRBV5-6
size: few
D: TRBD2

DNA: TGTGCCAGCAGCGGGGACCCATTCGGCCCCGGGGAGCTGTTTTTT
CDR3: CASSGDPFGPGELFF
J: TRBJ2-2
V: TRBV9
size: .
D: .

DNA: TGCGCCAGCAGCTTGGGCGGGCAGGATAACAATGAGCAGTTCTTC
CDR3: CASSLGGQDNNEQFF
J: TRBJ2-1
V: TRBV5-1
size: .
D: .